This entry describes one T cell receptor (beta chain). This clone has only one observation. Its target antigen remains unknown. No base quality information exists; no much larger clone differs at one position. This sample is part of a study of OX40 agonist ivuxolimab in advanced cancers. Notes on the research overall: Ivuxolimab, which targeted the costimulatory receptor OX40 (CD134), was an agonistic, fully human IgG2 monoclonal antibody. Among the roughly 52 dose-escalation patients, about 19 had hepatocellular carcinoma, around 15 melanoma, 9 renal cell carcinoma and 9 head and neck cancer. Patients were allowed to have had prior anti-PD-1, anti-PD-L1 or anti-CTLA-4 therapy, and around 41% of the dose-escalation patients had previously received checkpoint inhibitors. Partial responses occurred in three dose-escalation patients: two with cutaneous melanoma and one with hepatocellular carcinoma. Intravenous ivuxolimab was administered to patients every 2 weeks at six dose levels: 0.01, 0.1, 0.3, 1.5, 3 and 10 mg/kg. The paper covers the monotherapy dose-escalation part of the phase I ivuxolimab trial, which included N ≈ 54 patients. Peripheral TCRbeta sequencing was intended to test whether TCR sequence diversity was altered and clonal T-cell expansion was caused by ivuxolimab. In the dose-escalation cohort, about four fifths of patients were male, and the mean age was approximately 60 years with a range of 23 to 79. Overall study outcomes, separate from this receptor: Which antigens the clonally expanded peripheral T cells were specific for was not determined. Low levels of normalized T-cell clonal expansion were also shown by some nonresponding patients. Partial responders in the 0.1-3.0 mg/kg groups had among the lowest normalized peripheral clonal expansion, especially among CD8+ T cells. On average, CD8+ T cells showed more expanded clones than CD4+ T cells after ivuxolimab. At doses of 0.1 to 3.0 mg/kg, clonal expansion of both CD4+ and CD8+ blood T cells was observed from baseline to week 6.

The trial excluded patients who had a history of autoimmune disease or were on systemic immunosuppression. Peripheral blood for TCR sequencing was drawn from every dose cohort at baseline, at cycle 4 day 1 and at cycle 7 day 1. The samples were taken from a phase I, first-in-human, multicenter, open-label dose-escalation trial of ivuxolimab. Adults with locally advanced or metastatic head and neck squamous cell, hepatocellular, melanoma or renal cell carcinoma were enrolled in the trial. CD4+ and CD8+ T cells were sorted separately from peripheral blood before TCR sequencing. Its CDR3 holds 16 amino acids, cysteine through phenylalanine. Of the read, only the CDR3 DNA is kept; its 48 bases are in frame from base 1. The germline V gene sets CDR1 to SGHTA and CDR2 to FQGNSA. The junction shows trimming of 1 base on V and 0 bases on J, plus 10 bases between the germline ends. To sequence the TCRbeta CDR3 region, genomic DNA was isolated from the sorted cells. The immunoSEQ Assay was used to sequence the TCRbeta CDR3 regions. Imported from immuneACCESS, the table was reduced by TCRdb to in-frame sequences with V and J called. These copies leave out some clones; in studies compared against another copy, an unresolved V gene accounts for under half, and the cause of the remainder is not known. The sample includes under 100,000 clones, with about 88% observed a single time. 0.6% to 0.9% of the sample is taken by the ten largest.

The chain couples TRBV7-2 to TRBJ1-5; the D gene cannot be resolved reliably. This clonotype was sampled from an adult with an advanced solid tumor such as melanoma, head and neck, liver or kidney cancer. The sequences come from CD4+ or CD8+ T cells sorted from blood, collected in a trial of the OX40 agonist ivuxolimab. The sequence in DNA is TGTGCCAGCAGCTTAGTGGGCAGGAATAGCAATCAGCCCCAGCATTTT. Its protein product is CASSLVGRNSNQPQHF.